Each of the 30 T cell receptor beta chains below was sequenced from the same sample in a study of PD-1 blockade in classical Hodgkin lymphoma. The repertoire was sequenced with immunoSEQ multiplex PCR; TCRdb's copy has only in-frame clones and lacks some. The sample has about 100,000 clones, approximately 88% seen once. Patients all relapsed after autologous stem cell transplantation, and there was variation in brentuximab vedotin exposure. Material: peripheral blood mononuclear cells (PBMCs), obtained at baseline. The receptors were gathered from a human donor with classical Hodgkin lymphoma.

This chain connects TRBV10-3 to TRBJ1-5, with D possibly TRBD1 on 5 matching bases. From germline, CDR1 is ENHRY and CDR2 SYGVKD. The CDR3 length is 15 residues. The ends were cut back, 3 bases at V and 1 base at J, with 10 bases in the middle. The CDR3, as DNA: TGTGCCATCAGTGATACCGGGACCAGCAATCAGCCCCAGCATTTT. This sequence encodes CAISDTGTSNQPQHF.

CDR3 sequence reads: CSVSGQGTDTQYF. The CDR3 DNA sequence: TGCAGCGTTTCCGGACAGGGCACAGATACGCAGTATTTT. The gene calls are TRBV29-1 and TRBJ2-3; 7 bases fit TRBD1. After removal of 5 bases from V and 1 base from J, the junction contained 3 bases not matched to a gene. Per germline, CDR1 SQVTM and CDR2 ANQGSEA. The CDR3 length is 13 residues.

The chain combines TRBV5-1 with TRBJ1-3, with 7 positions matching TRBD1. The CDR3 totals 16 residues. The ends lost 2 bases at V and 0 bases at J; junction bases unmatched: 5. Germline CDR1 is SGHRS and CDR2 is YFSETQ. The CDR3 reads CASSFGTANSGNTIYF. The CDR3 DNA is TGCGCCAGCAGCTTCGGGACAGCCAACTCTGGAAACACCATATATTTT.

This chain connects TRBV7-9 to TRBJ2-7; D not certain. The germline gives CDR1 SEHNR, CDR2 FQNEAQ (reference sequence). Trimming took off 2 bases at V and 2 bases at J, with 7 bases between the two ends. The CDR3 has 13 amino acids. Here the CDR3 reads CASSLRRTYEQYF. The CDR3, as DNA: TGTGCCAGCAGCTTAAGGCGAACCTACGAGCAGTACTTC.

The rearrangement joins TRBV10-1 to TRBJ1-3, with a weak D call TRBD1 (6 bases). The CDR3 runs to 15 residues. The ends were cut back, 0 bases at V and 2 bases at J, with 8 bases in the middle. Germline V CDR1 and CDR2: WNHNN, SYGVQD (reference sequence). The CDR3 reads CASSESQGPGNTIYF. The CDR3 DNA sequence: TGCGCCAGCAGTGAGTCGCAGGGGCCTGGAAACACCATATATTTT.

This chain connects TRBV6-6 to TRBJ1-5; TRBD1 matches at 7 bases. Germline CDR1 MNHNY, CDR2 SVGAGI (reference sequence). The CDR3 has 16 residues. The ends lost 6 bases at V and 0 bases at J; junction bases unmatched: 8. CDR3: CASSRGTDLSNQPQHF. The CDR3 coding sequence is TGTGCCAGCAGCCGGGGGACAGACCTTAGCAATCAGCCCCAGCATTTT.

This clone was observed a handful of times. The chain has TRBV2 and TRBJ1-2; D is unclear. Germline V gene data show CDR1 as SNHLY and CDR2 as FYNNEI. V was shortened by 6 bases and J by 8 bases, with 7 bases between the two germline ends. CDR3 length equals 10 residues. Written as DNA, the CDR3 is TGTGCCAGCAGGTCCGGGGGCTACACCTTC. Its translation: CASRSGGYTF.

V is TRBV7-6 and J is TRBJ2-1, with 10 nucleotides matching TRBD2. CDR1 and CDR2 (germline): SGHVS, FNYEAQ. V shed 4 bases, J shed 9 bases, and the junction held 6 bases outside the gene matches. The CDR3 has 14 residues. CDR3 protein: CASSWKAGGVEQFF. The CDR3 coding sequence is TGTGCCAGCAGCTGGAAAGCGGGAGGGGTTGAGCAGTTCTTC.

This chain links TRBV5-6 with TRBJ2-2; weak D call: TRBD1 (6 bases). CDR3 length: 16 amino acids. The V and J ends lost 0 bases and 4 bases respectively, with 13 bases between them. In germline, CDR1 is SGHDT, CDR2 YYEEEE. The CDR3 region is CASSLAGRGGTGELFF. In DNA form, the CDR3 reads TGTGCCAGCAGCTTGGCTGGGAGAGGGGGCACCGGGGAGCTGTTTTTT.

This clone was seen once. The V and J genes are TRBV18 and TRBJ2-7; TRBD1 or TRBD2 may be the D gene (5 bases each). The ends were cut back, 4 bases at V and 4 bases at J, with 14 bases in the middle. The CDR3 sequence is 14 residues long. CDR1 and CDR2 from the germline V gene are KGHSH and LQKENI. DNA for the CDR3: TGTGCCAGCTCACGTTCAGGGTCGGGATACGAGCAGTACTTC. Translating gives CASSRSGSGYEQYF. The full variable domain, rest sourced from reference TRBV18 and TRBJ2-7, is NAGVMQNPRHLVRRRGQEARLRCSPMKGHSHVYWYRQLPEEGLKFMVYLQKENIIDESGMPKERFSAEFPKEGPSILRIQQVVRGDSAAYFCASSRSGSGYEQYFGPGTRLTVT.

J is TRBJ2-3 and V is TRBV6-6; TRBD1 matches 10 bases. J was trimmed by 6 bases and V by 9 bases; bases with no gene match: 12. Per germline, CDR1 MNHNY and CDR2 SVGAGI (reference sequence). The CDR3 is 15 residues long. For the CDR3, the DNA is TGTGCCAGTAAGGCCCGACAGGGGGCGGTGGATACGCAGTATTTT. This codes for CASKARQGAVDTQYF.

V gene TRBV6-5 combines with J gene TRBJ2-1; a possible D gene is TRBD2 (5 bases). The CDR3 runs to 11 residues. Germline V gene sequence: CDR1 MNHEY, CDR2 SVGAGI. The V and J ends lost 8 bases and 7 bases respectively, with 9 bases between them. The CDR3 protein is CASQRGNEQFF. The CDR3 DNA sequence: TGTGCCAGCCAACGGGGTAATGAGCAGTTCTTC.

The gene calls are TRBV27 and TRBJ2-7, with 10 bases matching TRBD2. In germline, CDR1 is MNHEY, CDR2 SMNVEV (reference sequence). Trimming cost V 0 bases and J 2 bases; bases outside gene matches: 7. This CDR3 comprises 17 residues. CDR3 in DNA: TGTGCCAGCAGTTTATCGGGGCTAGCGGGAGCCGCCTACGAGCAGTACTTC. As protein: CASSLSGLAGAAYEQYF.

The CDR3 nucleotides are TGTGCCAGCAGTCCACAGGGGACGGGCACCGGGGAGCTGTTTTTT. It specifies CASSPQGTGTGELFF. This chain uses TRBV7-3 with TRBJ2-2; 7 nucleotides agree with TRBD1. Losses at the gene ends were 6 bases for V and 4 bases for J; bases not matched to a gene: 8. The CDR3 is made up of 15 amino acids. Germline CDR1 reads SGHTA; CDR2 reads FQGTGA.

The rearrangement links TRBV5-1 to TRBJ2-1; 13 nucleotides align to TRBD2. Trimming took 4 bases from V and 6 from J; bases not matched to a gene: 7. CDR3 length: 16 residues. Germline CDR1 SGHRS, CDR2 YFSETQ. The CDR3 region has the DNA TGCGCCAGCAGCCAACAACTAGCGGGAGGGCCCAATGAGCAGTTCTTC. The encoded protein is CASSQQLAGGPNEQFF.

This clone was recorded only once. The chain uses TRBV5-4 and TRBJ2-7; no definite D call. Germline loops: CDR1 SGHNT, CDR2 YYREEE (reference sequence). V was trimmed by 0 bases and J by 6 bases, leaving 10 bases between them. This CDR3 is 13 amino acids long. CDR3 DNA sequence: TGTGCCAGCAGCTTGGACCCCCTCGGCGAGCAGTACTTC. This translates into CASSLDPLGEQYF.

This clone was counted a single time. This chain links TRBV5-1 with TRBJ2-1; D not resolved. Trimming removed 3 bases at V and 4 bases at J, with 8 bases between. The germline gives CDR1 SGHRS, CDR2 YFSETQ. This CDR3 spans 13 amino acids. CDR3 coding DNA: TGCGCCAGCAGCTCTGGCCTGTACAATGAGCAGTTCTTC. Amino acids: CASSSGLYNEQFF.

The chain combines TRBV7-8 with TRBJ1-5, with D uncertain. This CDR3 has 15 amino acids. Between the trimmed V and J ends, which lost 5 bases and 2 bases, there was a span of 13 bases. CDR1 and CDR2 (germline): SGHVS, FQNEAQ. In DNA form, the CDR3 reads TGTGCCAGCAGCGCGGGCCAGTATGGCAATCAGCCCCAGCATTTT. Translated, it gives CASSAGQYGNQPQHF.

V usage is TRBV18 and J usage is TRBJ2-7; TRBD1 or TRBD2 may be the D gene (5 bases each). V was shortened by 5 bases and J by 3 bases, with 14 bases between the two germline ends. Germline V CDR1 and CDR2: KGHSH, LQKENI. CDR3 length: 14 residues. The CDR3 nucleotides are TGTGCCAGCTCATTTACCGGGGCCGACTACGAGCAGTACTTC. Protein: CASSFTGADYEQYF.

With regard to this clone: The sample holds other DNA sequences that translate to the same CDR3. This chain links TRBV10-3 with TRBJ2-7; D may correspond to TRBD1 or TRBD2 (6 bases each). CDR3 length: 14 residues. CDR1 and CDR2 from the germline V gene are ENHRY and SYGVKD. V was clipped by 2 bases and J by 4 bases, with 12 bases between them. CDR3 nucleotide sequence: TGTGCCATCAGTGAGCTCGGGGGCTCTTACGAGCAGTACTTC. Its translation: CAISELGGSYEQYF.

V usage is TRBV5-1 and J usage is TRBJ2-5; D might be TRBD1 (6 bases). The CDR3 contains 15 residues. The ends were cut back, 1 base at V and 4 bases at J, with 14 bases in the middle. The germline V gene has CDR1 SGHRS and CDR2 YFSETQ. The CDR3 region is CASSLLPGGGETQYF. The CDR3 DNA is TGCGCCAGCAGCTTGCTCCCTGGGGGCGGAGAGACCCAGTACTTC. The full variable domain, with the rest looked up from reference TRBV5-1 and TRBJ2-5, is KAGVTQTPRYLIKTRGQQVTLSCSPISGHRSVSWYQQTPGQGLQFLFEYFSETQRNKGNFPGRFSGRQFSNSRSEMNVSTLELGDSALYLCASSLLPGGGETQYFGPGTRLLVL.

This chain links TRBV5-1 with TRBJ2-3, with 7 bases that match TRBD1. With V trimmed by 6 bases and J by 1 base, 11 bases remained unmatched. The CDR3 has 16 residues. CDR1 and CDR2 from the germline V gene are SGHRS and YFSETQ. The CDR3 here is CASNQLAGTGTDTQYF. The DNA of the CDR3 is TGCGCCAGCAACCAGCTTGCTGGGACAGGCACAGATACGCAGTATTTT.

The V and J genes are TRBV6-5 and TRBJ2-7; D gene ambiguous. The V gene lost 6 bases and the J gene lost 6 bases, with 9 bases spanning the gap. The CDR3 length is 11 residues. Looked up from germline, CDR1 is MNHEY and CDR2 is SVGAGI. CDR3 sequence reads: CASREGPEQYF. For the CDR3, the DNA is TGTGCCAGCAGGGAAGGGCCCGAGCAGTACTTC.

This chain connects TRBV5-8 to TRBJ2-5; maybe TRBD2 (5 bases). There are 15 residues in the CDR3. Germline V gives CDR1 SGHTS, CDR2 YDEGEE. The V and J ends lost 5 bases and 5 bases respectively, with 19 bases between them. CDR3 nucleotides: TGTGCCAGCAGTTCGAGTGGCCTAGCTGGGGAGACCCAGTACTTC. It encodes CASSSSGLAGETQYF.

The gene calls are TRBV2 and TRBJ2-7, with D possibly matching TRBD1 (6 bases). The germline V and J ends were trimmed by 5 bases and 6 bases, with 20 bases remaining between them. Germline CDR1 SNHLY, CDR2 FYNNEI. The CDR3 covers 15 residues. The CDR3 nucleotides are TGTGCCAGCAGTTATAAGACAGGAAAGAGTTCCGAGCAGTACTTC. Its translation: CASSYKTGKSSEQYF.

The chain links TRBV6-5 to TRBJ1-1; maybe TRBD1 (5 bases). The CDR3 extends over 14 amino acids. Germline CDR1 is MNHEY and CDR2 is SVGAGI. V was pared by 6 bases and J by 5 bases, with 16 bases between. The CDR3 DNA reads as TGTGCCAGCAGGCCAGGGACGTCATGGACTGAAGCTTTCTTT. It encodes CASRPGTSWTEAFF.

V is TRBV27 and J is TRBJ2-1; 7 nucleotides match TRBD2. The CDR3 length is 14 residues. Germline loops: CDR1 MNHEY, CDR2 SMNVEV (reference sequence). V lost 7 bases to trimming and J lost 6 bases; unmatched junction nucleotides: 9. The CDR3 DNA reads TGTGCCAGCACCGGCGGGAGTCTGGGCAATGAGCAGTTCTTC. Translation: CASTGGSLGNEQFF.

This sequence joins TRBV28 and TRBJ1-4, with D unclear. The germline V gene encodes CDR1 MDHEN and CDR2 SYDVKM. The CDR3 sequence is 14 residues long. The V end was cut by 9 bases, the J end by 0 bases, with 11 bases between. For the CDR3, the DNA is TGTGCCAGTAAGGGTGGGGCAACTAATGAAAAACTGTTTTTT. Encoded protein: CASKGGATNEKLFF.

The J gene is TRBJ2-5, the V gene TRBV5-1, with D uncertain. CDR1 SGHRS and CDR2 YFSETQ come from the germline V gene. The V end lost 0 bases, the J end lost 5 bases, and 14 bases lay between the germline ends. The CDR3 consists of 15 residues. The CDR3 protein is CASSLVPPMGETQYF. CDR3 sequence (DNA): TGCGCCAGCAGCTTGGTTCCCCCTATGGGGGAGACCCAGTACTTC.

J is TRBJ2-7 and V is TRBV28, with 12 bases matching TRBD1. Unmatched junction bases numbered 11, after V lost 7 bases and J lost 4 bases. From germline, CDR1 is MDHEN and CDR2 SYDVKM. This CDR3 region has 16 residues. DNA for the CDR3: TGTGCCAGCACTCAACCTCCGGGACAGGGGGCTTACGAGCAGTACTTC. Protein sequence: CASTQPPGQGAYEQYF.